The 19 T cell receptor beta chains given below trace back to one sample, sequenced in a study of HIV-infected patients and healthy controls. TCRdb recomputed calls from the 5' RACE reads with MiXCR, one row per CDR3 protein. Of tens of thousands of distinct CDR3 sequences in the sample, over 15% are singletons; the top ten hold about 1.5%. The source material was CD4+ T cells from blood. The origin of the receptors is a human donor in good health.

This clonotype was recorded at least ten times. The CDR3, as DNA: TGTGCCAGCAGGGCGGGGACTAGCGGGAGTGCAGATACGCAGTATTTT. Translating gives CASRAGTSGSADTQYF. The V gene is TRBV28, the J gene TRBJ2-3; 14 bases line up with TRBD2. Germline V lookup: CDR1 MDHEN, CDR2 SYDVKM. The CDR3 extends over 16 amino acids. With 6 bases clipped from V and 4 bases from J, the junction kept 6 bases outside the gene matches.

The chain combines TRBV11-2 with TRBJ1-2; 7 bases match TRBD1. Trimming removed 3 bases from V and 3 bases from J; junction bases left unmatched: 28. The CDR3 length is 22 residues. Germline CDR1 is SGHAT and CDR2 is FQNNGV. This CDR3 is CASSFPGGKGRPRQGDYYGYTF. CDR3 bases: TGTGCCAGCAGCTTTCCAGGGGGAAAAGGCCGCCCCAGACAGGGCGACTACTATGGCTACACCTTC.

A remark on this clonotype: A much larger clone lies one base from this, so it may be a read error. The chain has TRBV4-3 and TRBJ1-6; TRBD1 agrees at 8 bases. The CDR3 loop spans 16 amino acids. Germline V CDR1 and CDR2: LGHNA, YSLEER. V was pared by 5 bases and J by 9 bases, with 12 bases of the junction left unmatched. CDR3 loop: CASSEAAGGRGSPLHF. The DNA of the CDR3 is TGCGCCAGCAGCGAAGCGGCAGGGGGCCGTGGTTCACCCCTCCACTTT.

In its sample, this clonotype was seen many times. The chain combines TRBV29-1 with TRBJ1-2; 7 nucleotides align to TRBD1. Per the germline V gene, CDR1 is SQVTM and CDR2 is ANQGSEA. The J segment lost 4 bases and the V segment lost 3 bases, leaving 2 bases of the junction unmatched. The CDR3 has 12 residues. CDR3 protein: CSVDAGGYGYTF. The CDR3 nucleotides are TGCAGCGTTGACGCAGGGGGCTATGGCTACACCTTC.

This clonotype was seen a handful of times. CDR3 sequence: CASSLAGRTSFSGADTQYF. DNA of the CDR3: TGTGCCAGCAGCTTAGCCGGGAGGACTAGCTTTTCCGGGGCAGATACGCAGTATTTT. V usage is TRBV7-9 and J usage is TRBJ2-3; TRBD2 agrees at 8 bases. Germline V gene sequence: CDR1 SEHNR, CDR2 FQNEAQ (reference sequence). CDR3 size: 19 residues. The J segment lost 4 bases and the V segment lost 0 bases, leaving 15 bases of the junction unmatched.

This clonotype was seen only a few times. CDR3: CASSLGGSVDEQYF. CDR3 nucleotides: TGTGCCAGCAGCTTAGGGGGTTCGGTGGACGAGCAGTACTTC. The rearrangement uses TRBV7-9 and TRBJ2-7; D uncertain. The CDR3 is made up of 14 amino acids. The V end was cut by 1 base, the J end by 5 bases, with 12 bases between. CDR1 and CDR2 (germline): SEHNR, FQNEAQ (reference sequence).

This clonotype appeared a few times. The rearrangement joins TRBV10-3 to TRBJ2-5; D gene uncertain. Trimming took 2 bases from V and 2 from J, leaving 9 bases between them. The germline V gene encodes CDR1 ENHRY and CDR2 SYGVKD. The CDR3 extends over 14 amino acids. CDR3 nucleotide sequence: TGTGCCATCAGTGAGCCGACATTTCAAGAGACCCAGTACTTC. Translating gives CAISEPTFQETQYF.

The chain uses TRBV5-4 and TRBJ2-3, with D tentatively TRBD1 or TRBD2 (6 bases each). The CDR3 length is 15 residues. Germline CDR1 is SGHNT and CDR2 is YYREEE (reference sequence). The ends were cut back, 6 bases at V and 0 bases at J, with 14 bases in the middle. CDR3 coding DNA: TGTGCCAGCACCCCTGGGGGGCGAAGCACAGATACGCAGTATTTT. Protein: CASTPGGRSTDTQYF.

This chain uses TRBV7-8 with TRBJ2-7; D not certain. The V gene lost 5 bases and the J gene lost 0 bases, with 20 bases spanning the gap. The CDR3 length is 17 residues. The germline gives CDR1 SGHVS, CDR2 FQNEAQ. CDR3 sequence (DNA): TGTGCCAGCAGCCCGTGGGAAGGAATGGCCTCCTCCTACGAGCAGTACTTC. It encodes CASSPWEGMASSYEQYF.

The chain has TRBV18 and TRBJ2-6; D is ambiguous. The germline V and J ends were trimmed by 2 bases and 0 bases, with 11 bases remaining between them. The germline V gene has CDR1 KGHSH and CDR2 LQKENI. The CDR3 extends over 17 amino acids. CDR3: CASSPASKGSGANVLTF. The CDR3 nucleotides are TGTGCCAGCTCACCAGCTTCGAAGGGCTCTGGGGCCAACGTCCTGACTTTC.

At least ten counts were recorded for this clonotype. The chain recombines TRBV7-8 with TRBJ2-6; D unclear. Trimming took off 1 base at V and 3 bases at J, with 10 bases between the two ends. CDR1 SGHVS and CDR2 FQNEAQ come from the germline V gene. CDR3 length: 16 amino acids. CDR3 in DNA: TGTGCCAGCAGCTTAGAACCCTTGGTTGGGGCCAACGTCCTGACTTTC. Translation gives CASSLEPLVGANVLTF.

This clonotype was counted many times. The chain has TRBV20-1 and TRBJ1-1, with D perhaps TRBD1 (6 bases). This CDR3 region has 13 residues. CDR1 and CDR2 from the germline V gene are DFQATT and SNEGSKA (reference sequence). V shed 5 bases and J shed 0 bases, with 10 bases lying between them. The CDR3 loop reads CSALQGLNTEAFF. The CDR3 coding sequence is TGCAGTGCTTTACAGGGTTTGAACACTGAAGCTTTCTTT.

The J gene is TRBJ2-7, the V gene TRBV12-3 or TRBV12-4; 8 nucleotides match TRBD2. V trimming: 0 bases; J trimming: 3 bases; junction bases outside the gene matches: 4. This CDR3 has 15 residues. The CDR3 DNA follows: TGTGCCAGCAGTTTAGCGCGACGGGGGGGCTACGAGCAGTACTTC. Translated, it gives CASSLARRGGYEQYF.

This clonotype was counted a few times. V gene TRBV30 combines with J gene TRBJ2-6; weak D call: TRBD2 (6 bases). CDR1 is GTSNPN and CDR2 is SVGIG in the germline V gene (reference sequence). The V and J ends lost 1 base and 0 bases respectively, with 13 bases between them. CDR3 size: 17 residues. CDR3 nucleotides: TGTGCCTGGAGTGGCGGAGCGACTAGCTCTGGGGCCAACGTCCTGACTTTC. Protein: CAWSGGATSSGANVLTF. Full variable domain (missing parts from reference TRBV30 and TRBJ2-6): SQTIHQWPATLVQPVGSPLSLECTVEGTSNPNLYWYRQAAGRGLQLLFYSVGIGQISSEVPQNLSASRPQDRQFILSSKKLLLSDSGFYLCAWSGGATSSGANVLTFGAGSRLTVL.

The genes are TRBV30 and TRBJ2-1; D gene uncertain. With 3 bases removed from V and 0 bases from J, the gap between germline ends came to 6 bases. The germline V gene has CDR1 GTSNPN and CDR2 SVGIG (reference sequence). This CDR3 contains 13 residues. CDR3 bases: TGTGCCTGGAGCCCGGGCTCCTACAATGAGCAGTTCTTC. Translating gives CAWSPGSYNEQFF.

This clonotype was found many times. The rearrangement links TRBV12-3 or TRBV12-4 to TRBJ1-1; D is perhaps TRBD1 (5 bases). V lost 2 bases to trimming and J lost 5 bases, with 15 bases between them. The CDR3 length is 15 residues. The CDR3 DNA reads as TGTGCCAGCAGTTTACCCCGGGACGGGCGTACTGAAGCTTTCTTT. This encodes CASSLPRDGRTEAFF.

This clonotype was detected many times. V and J are TRBV2 and TRBJ1-1, with D perhaps matching TRBD1 (5 bases). The germline CDR1 and CDR2 sequences are SNHLY and FYNNEI. This CDR3 is 13 amino acids long. V shed 6 bases and J shed 3 bases, with 11 bases lying between them. The CDR3 DNA reads TGTGCCAGCAGCGTCGACAGTCACACTGAAGCTTTCTTT. This sequence encodes CASSVDSHTEAFF.

This clonotype was observed a few times. The chain carries TRBV7-2 and TRBJ2-7; 7 positions agree with TRBD2. J was trimmed by 2 bases and V by 3 bases; bases with no gene match: 7. The CDR3 totals 15 residues. Germline CDR1 and CDR2: SGHTA and FQGNSA. CDR3 loop: CASSLRLAAPYEQYF. The CDR3 coding sequence is TGTGCCAGCAGCTTGCGGCTAGCGGCACCCTACGAGCAGTACTTC.

In this sample, this clonotype turned up a few times. The chain combines TRBV6-5 with TRBJ1-2; D is perhaps TRBD1 (6 bases). Germline V gene data show CDR1 as MNHEY and CDR2 as SVGAGI. Trimming left V 6 bases short and J 0 bases short, with 17 bases between. The CDR3 is 16 residues long. In nucleotides, the CDR3 is TGTGCCAGCAGATATACTGACAGGTCAACTAACTATGGCTACACCTTC. This gives the protein CASRYTDRSTNYGYTF.